This TCR beta chain was obtained from a study of blood T cell repertoires in COVID-19. Study details: Researchers got acute and convalescent COVID-19 samples from the United States, Italy and Spain. Sources were T cells, B-cell-depleted T cells, or PBMCs; the material itself was cDNA or gDNA.

Source study methods: It was from reference gene primer amplification that nucleated cell counts were estimated. Only in-frame clones appear in the TCRdb table, and some are missing; sequencing was by immunoSEQ multiplex PCR. The D gene and trimming were derived from the DNA, and the V and J assignments and clone size from that table. The sample shows roughly 200,000 clones, about 88% of them seen only once. CDR3 size: 13 residues. The V gene lost 4 bases and the J gene lost 2 bases, with 8 bases spanning the gap. Germline V gives CDR1 LGHNA, CDR2 YSLEER. The material sequenced was peripheral blood. The clonotype was recovered from a man between 65 and 85 years old with acute or convalescent COVID-19. V usage is TRBV4-3 and J usage is TRBJ1-1; no clear D gene. CDR3 amino acids: CASSRWQNTEAFF. The CDR3 nucleotides are TGCGCCAGCAGCCGTTGGCAAAACACTGAAGCTTTCTTT.